The rows below give T cell receptor beta chains drawn from one sample of a study of CXCR3-negative and CXCR3-positive naive CD8 T cells. TCRdb reanalyzed the 5' RACE reads and collapses them to one entry per CDR3 protein, without DNA. Its table lists tens of thousands of distinct CDR3 sequences. Sequenced: naive CXCR3- CD8+ T cells from blood. These receptors originate from a human donor in good health. Some clones in this sample may be carry-over from other donors' samples. Both conserved end residues are part of each CDR3.

v_gene,j_gene,len,CDR3aa
TRBV15,TRBJ1-4,12,CATRETGEKLFF
TRBV29-1,TRBJ2-4,17,CSVEDLASGALKNIQYF
TRBV5-5,TRBJ1-1,13,CASSLGQGAEAFF
TRBV20-1,TRBJ2-7,19,CSARVTSGLGGYPLYEQYF
TRBV6-2/TRBV6-3,TRBJ2-1,13,CASSSIPPGEQFF
TRBV20-1,TRBJ2-7,14,CSARGGDREDEQYF
TRBV6-5,TRBJ1-2,14,CASSYSGAGYGYTF
TRBV19,TRBJ1-5,13,CASSIGVDQPQHF
TRBV7-9,TRBJ2-7,15,CASSPTGQGYYEQYF
TRBV7-9,TRBJ2-3,15,CASSLLTSGTDTQYF
TRBV5-5,TRBJ2-1,16,CASSWGLAPSYNEQFF
TRBV27,TRBJ1-1,13,CASQDNPNTQAFF
TRBV20-1,TRBJ2-1,16,CGARPPSASSYNEQFF
TRBV9,TRBJ2-1,16,CASSSGSGTSGNEQFF
TRBV20-1,TRBJ2-7,12,CSARPQGWEQYF
TRBV5-6,TRBJ2-5,14,CASSFRYIQETQYF
TRBV5-6,TRBJ1-1,14,CASSLESDKTEAFF
TRBV5-1,TRBJ2-1,12,CASSSAHNEQFF
TRBV6-5,TRBJ2-2,16,CASSYSAGEDTGELFF
TRBV29-1,TRBJ1-5,13,CSPLAHSNQPQHF
TRBV29-1,TRBJ2-5,17,CSVVTLSDDRAKETQYF
TRBV29-1,TRBJ2-7,14,CSVEARDRGPEQYF
TRBV21-1,TRBJ2-7,11,CASSNYYEQYF
TRBV5-1,TRBJ2-1,12,CASSSPGREQFF
TRBV7-9,TRBJ2-1,14,CASSPGTGEYEQFF
TRBV5-1,TRBJ2-7,23,CASSWTGGLKRRRMPRTNSEQYF
TRBV4-1,TRBJ2-7,13,CASSQEGGYEQYF
TRBV7-2,TRBJ2-7,12,CASSFSSYEQYF
TRBV6-6,TRBJ2-1,19,CASSLLSGSRLAGEDEQFF
TRBV29-1,TRBJ2-3,14,CSVVGVTSTDTQYF
TRBV12-3/TRBV12-4,TRBJ2-1,18,CASSLTGLAESSYNEQFF
TRBV7-9,TRBJ1-1,12,CASSPALPEAFF
TRBV11-2,TRBJ2-3,14,CACGLAGSTDTQYF
TRBV6-2/TRBV6-3,TRBJ1-2,15,CASSYDPTAFYGYTF
TRBV20-1,TRBJ2-1,18,CSARDIYMGRGRAWEQFF
TRBV14,TRBJ1-1,12,CASSRWNTEAFF
TRBV29-1,TRBJ2-2,11,CSAAYTGELFF